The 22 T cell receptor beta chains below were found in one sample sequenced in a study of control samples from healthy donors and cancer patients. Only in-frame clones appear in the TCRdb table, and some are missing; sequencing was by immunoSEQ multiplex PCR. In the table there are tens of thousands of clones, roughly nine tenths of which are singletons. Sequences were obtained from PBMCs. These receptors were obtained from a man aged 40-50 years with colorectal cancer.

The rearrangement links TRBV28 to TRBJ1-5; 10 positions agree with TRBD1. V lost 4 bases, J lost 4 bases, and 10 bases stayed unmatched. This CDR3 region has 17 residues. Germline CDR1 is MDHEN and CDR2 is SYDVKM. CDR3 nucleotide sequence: TGTGCCAGCAGTTCTGACAGGGGGCTTCCTAGGAATCAGCCCCAGCATTTT. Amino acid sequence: CASSSDRGLPRNQPQHF.

The CDR3 DNA sequence: TGTGCCAGCAGTTCTACATTAGGAAACTACAATGAGCAGTTCTTC. Residues: CASSSTLGNYNEQFF. The chain uses TRBV6-5 and TRBJ2-1; D is undetermined. The germline CDR1 and CDR2 sequences are MNHEY and SVGAGI. This CDR3 is built from 15 residues. The V gene lost 4 bases and the J gene lost 3 bases, with 13 bases spanning the gap.

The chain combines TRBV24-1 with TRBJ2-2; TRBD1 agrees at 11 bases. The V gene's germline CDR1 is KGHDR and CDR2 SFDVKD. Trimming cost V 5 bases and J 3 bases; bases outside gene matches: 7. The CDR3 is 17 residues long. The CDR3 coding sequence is TGTGCCACCAGTGTTAAACCGGGACAGGGGGACACCGGGGAGCTGTTTTTT. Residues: CATSVKPGQGDTGELFF.

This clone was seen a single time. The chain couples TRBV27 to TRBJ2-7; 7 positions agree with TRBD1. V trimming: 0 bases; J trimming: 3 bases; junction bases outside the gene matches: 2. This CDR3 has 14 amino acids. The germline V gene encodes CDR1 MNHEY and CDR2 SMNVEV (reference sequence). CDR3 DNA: TGTGCCAGCAGTTTATCGGGACAGCGCTACGAGCAGTACTTC. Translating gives CASSLSGQRYEQYF.

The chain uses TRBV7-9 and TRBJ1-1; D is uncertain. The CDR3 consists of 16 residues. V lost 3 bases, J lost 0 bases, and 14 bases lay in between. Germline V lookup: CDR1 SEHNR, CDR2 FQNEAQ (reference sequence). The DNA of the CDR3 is TGTGCCAGCAGCTTTGGAGAACGGTATTTGAACACTGAAGCTTTCTTT. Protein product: CASSFGERYLNTEAFF.

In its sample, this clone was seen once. This chain's CDR3 is CASSPEGRQPQHF. The CDR3, as DNA: TGTGCCAGCTCACCGGAGGGGCGTCAGCCCCAGCATTTT. The rearrangement uses TRBV18 and TRBJ1-5; possible D gene TRBD1, 5 bases. The CDR3 loop spans 13 amino acids. The germline V gene has CDR1 KGHSH and CDR2 LQKENI. V was trimmed by 3 bases and J by 6 bases, leaving 9 bases between them.

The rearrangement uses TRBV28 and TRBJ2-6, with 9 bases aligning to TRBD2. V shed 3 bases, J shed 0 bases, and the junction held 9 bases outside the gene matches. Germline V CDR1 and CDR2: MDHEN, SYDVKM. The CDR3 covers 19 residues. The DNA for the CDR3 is TGTGCCAGCAGTTTCGGAGATAGCGGGAGATTCTCTGGGGCCAACGTCCTGACTTTC. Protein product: CASSFGDSGRFSGANVLTF.

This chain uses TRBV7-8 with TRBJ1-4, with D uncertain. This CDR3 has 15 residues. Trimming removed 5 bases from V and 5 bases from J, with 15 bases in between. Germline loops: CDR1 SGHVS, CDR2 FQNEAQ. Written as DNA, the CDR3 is TGTGCCAGCAGCGAGCGCCGAGGCGTGAATGAAAAACTGTTTTTT. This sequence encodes CASSERRGVNEKLFF.

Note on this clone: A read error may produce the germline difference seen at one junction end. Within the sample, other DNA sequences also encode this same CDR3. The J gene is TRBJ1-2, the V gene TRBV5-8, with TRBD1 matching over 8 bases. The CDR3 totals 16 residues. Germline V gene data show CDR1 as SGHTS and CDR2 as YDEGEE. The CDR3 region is CASSFKDFRGHYGYTF. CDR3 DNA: TGCGCCAGCAGCTTTAAGGATTTCAGGGGGCATTATGGCTACACCTTC.

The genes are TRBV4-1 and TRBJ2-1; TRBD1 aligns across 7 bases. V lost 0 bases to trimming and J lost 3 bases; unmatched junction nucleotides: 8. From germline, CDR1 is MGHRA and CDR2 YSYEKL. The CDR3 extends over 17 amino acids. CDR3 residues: CASSQDPRDRNYNEQFF. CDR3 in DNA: TGCGCCAGCAGCCAAGACCCCCGGGACAGAAACTACAATGAGCAGTTCTTC.

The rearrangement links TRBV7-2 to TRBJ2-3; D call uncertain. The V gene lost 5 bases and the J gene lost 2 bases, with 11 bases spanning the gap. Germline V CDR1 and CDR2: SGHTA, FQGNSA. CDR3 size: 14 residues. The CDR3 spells CASSAFRTTDTQYF. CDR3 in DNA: TGTGCCAGCAGCGCCTTCAGGACCACAGATACGCAGTATTTT.

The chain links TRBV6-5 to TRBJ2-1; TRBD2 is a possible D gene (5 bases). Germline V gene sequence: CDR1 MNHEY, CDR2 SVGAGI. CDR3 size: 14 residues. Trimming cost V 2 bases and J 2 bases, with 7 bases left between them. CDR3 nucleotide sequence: TGTGCCAGCAGTTACGGAGGAGCCTACAATGAGCAGTTCTTC. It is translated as CASSYGGAYNEQFF.

The CDR3 is CASSLSRGSADTQYF. As DNA, the CDR3 is TGTGCCAGCAGCTTATCGAGAGGGAGTGCAGATACGCAGTATTTT. The chain links TRBV7-8 to TRBJ2-3; a weak D match, TRBD2 (5 bases). Trimming left V 2 bases short and J 4 bases short, with 13 bases between. Germline-derived CDR1 and CDR2 are SGHVS and FQNEAQ. CDR3 length equals 15 residues.

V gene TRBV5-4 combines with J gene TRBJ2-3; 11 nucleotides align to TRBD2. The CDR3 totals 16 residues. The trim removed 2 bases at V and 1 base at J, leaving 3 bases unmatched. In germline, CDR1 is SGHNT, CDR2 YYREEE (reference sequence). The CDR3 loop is CASSLLAGVRTDTQYF. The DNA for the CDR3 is TGTGCCAGCAGCTTACTAGCGGGAGTTCGCACAGATACGCAGTATTTT.

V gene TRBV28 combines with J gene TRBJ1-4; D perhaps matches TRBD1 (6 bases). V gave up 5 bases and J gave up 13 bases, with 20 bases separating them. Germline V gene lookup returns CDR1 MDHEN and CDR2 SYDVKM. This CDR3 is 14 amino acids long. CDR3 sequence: CASSTWGQLRALFF. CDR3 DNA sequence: TGTGCCAGCAGTACCTGGGGGCAGCTGAGGGCACTGTTTTTT.

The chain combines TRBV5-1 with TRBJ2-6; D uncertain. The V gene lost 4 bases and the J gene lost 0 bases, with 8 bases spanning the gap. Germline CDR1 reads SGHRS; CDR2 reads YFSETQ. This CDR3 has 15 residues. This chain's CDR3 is CASSPRGSGANVLTF. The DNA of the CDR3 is TGCGCCAGCAGCCCGAGAGGCTCTGGGGCCAACGTCCTGACTTTC.

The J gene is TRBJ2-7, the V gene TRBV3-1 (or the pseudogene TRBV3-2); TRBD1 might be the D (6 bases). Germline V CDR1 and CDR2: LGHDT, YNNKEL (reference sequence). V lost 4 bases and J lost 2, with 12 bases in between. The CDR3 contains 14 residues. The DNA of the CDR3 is TGTGCCAGCAGCCGCAGGGACATACCCTACGAGCAGTACTTC. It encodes CASSRRDIPYEQYF.

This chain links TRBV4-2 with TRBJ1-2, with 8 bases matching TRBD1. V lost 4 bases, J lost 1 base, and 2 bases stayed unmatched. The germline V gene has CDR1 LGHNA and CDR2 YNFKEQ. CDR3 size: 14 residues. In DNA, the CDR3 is TGTGCCAGCAGCCGGACAGGGCGTAACTATGGCTACACCTTC. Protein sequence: CASSRTGRNYGYTF.

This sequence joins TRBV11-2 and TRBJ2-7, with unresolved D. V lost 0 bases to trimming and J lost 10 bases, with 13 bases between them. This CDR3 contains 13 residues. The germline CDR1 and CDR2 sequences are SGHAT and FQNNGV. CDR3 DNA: TGTGCCAGCAGCTTAGAGGGTCCCCCCGATCAGTACTTC. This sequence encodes CASSLEGPPDQYF.

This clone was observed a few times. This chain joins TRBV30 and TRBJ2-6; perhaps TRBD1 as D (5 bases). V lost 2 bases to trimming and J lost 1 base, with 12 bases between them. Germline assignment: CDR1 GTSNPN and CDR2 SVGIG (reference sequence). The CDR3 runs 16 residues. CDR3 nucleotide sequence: TGTGCCTGGAGTCCCGGTTCAGGGTCTGGGGCCAACGTCCTGACTTTC. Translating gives CAWSPGSGSGANVLTF.

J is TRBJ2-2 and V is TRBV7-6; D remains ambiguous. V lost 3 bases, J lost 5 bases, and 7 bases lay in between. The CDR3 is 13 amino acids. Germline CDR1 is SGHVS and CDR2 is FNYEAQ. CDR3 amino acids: CASSFFQTGELFF. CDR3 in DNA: TGTGCCAGCAGCTTCTTCCAAACCGGGGAGCTGTTTTTT. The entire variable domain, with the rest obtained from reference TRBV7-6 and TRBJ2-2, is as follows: GAGVSQSPRYKVTKRGQDVALRCDPISGHVSLYWYRQALGQGPEFLTYFNYEAQQDKSGLPNDRFSAERPEGSISTLTIQRTEQRDSAMYRCASSFFQTGELFFGEGSRLTVL.

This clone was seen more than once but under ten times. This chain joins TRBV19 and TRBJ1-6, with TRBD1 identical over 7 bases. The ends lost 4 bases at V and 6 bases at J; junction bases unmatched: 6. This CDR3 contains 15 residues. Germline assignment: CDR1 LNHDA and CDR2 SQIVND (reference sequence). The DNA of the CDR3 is TGTGCCAGTAGTACCAACAGGGGACCTAATTCACCCCTCCACTTT. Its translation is CASSTNRGPNSPLHF.